Listed below are T cell receptor beta chains from one sample, sequenced in a study of control samples from healthy donors and cancer patients. Only in-frame clones appear in the TCRdb table, and some are missing; sequencing was by immunoSEQ multiplex PCR. Of about 130,000 clones listed, about 94% were seen once; the top ten hold about 14%. The sequencing sample was made of PBMCs. Every receptor here comes from a man aged 55 to 70 with colorectal cancer. Each CDR3 is given with its conserved first and last residue. The order of the fields is V gene, J gene, CDR3 protein.

>TRBV5-1|TRBJ1-1
CASSSGRGNTEAFF
>TRBV7-9|TRBJ1-5
CASSLATGHSNQPQHF
>TRBV7-2|TRBJ2-1
CASSKQGSSYNEQFF
>TRBV11-2|TRBJ2-1
CASSPRREATNEQFF
>TRBV2|TRBJ2-7
CASSEYVGEYEQYF
>TRBV2|TRBJ2-2
CASSVLAGGPGGELFF
>TRBV6-4|TRBJ1-1
CASSGEGGFTEAFF
>TRBV27|TRBJ1-6
CASSPYNSPLHF
>TRBV4-3|TRBJ2-1
CASSRGTSGGVDNEQFF
>TRBV19|TRBJ2-3
CASSPSTDTQYF
>TRBV9|TRBJ2-3
CASSPSSGGQRDTQYF
>TRBV19|TRBJ2-5
CASSIEPIQETQYF